Following are 30 T cell receptor beta chains from one sample sequenced in a study of T cells in Graves' hyperthyroidism and ophthalmopathy. The CDR3 regions of TCR beta were amplified from RNA transcripts. The HTBI primer set served for first-round RT-PCR of the TCR CDR3. From the multiplex PCR reads, TCRdb called clonotypes with MiXCR, one entry per CDR3 protein. The table lists 300,000 to 400,000 distinct CDR3 sequences, approximately 18% of them singletons, with about 53% in the top ten. The sample taken for sequencing was blood. These TCRs come from a woman aged 50 to 65 with Graves' hyperthyroidism.

This clonotype was counted many times. J is TRBJ2-7 and V is TRBV11-2; TRBD1 matches at 9 bases. The CDR3 has 24 residues. In germline, CDR1 is SGHAT, CDR2 FQNNGV. Losses at the gene ends were 5 bases for V and 0 bases for J; bases not matched to a gene: 32. CDR3 in amino acids: CASSRTRPRDRASYRDRSSYEQYV. CDR3 nucleotide sequence: TGTGCCAGCAGCCGCACACGCCCGCGGGACAGGGCCTCCTACCGGGACCGGAGCTCCTACGAGCAGTACGTC.

This clonotype was seen repeatedly, ten times or more. The V call is TRBV3-1, the J call TRBJ2-3; D is ambiguous. Trimming pared 0 bases from V and 4 bases from J, leaving 8 bases between. Looked up from germline, CDR1 is LGHDT and CDR2 is YNNKEL (reference sequence). The CDR3 length is 14 residues. The CDR3 reads CASSQEDPPDTQYF. CDR3 coding DNA: TGTGCCAGCAGCCAAGAAGACCCTCCAGATACGCAGTATTTT.

The genes are TRBV5-6 and TRBJ2-1; possibly TRBD1 or TRBD2 for D (5 bases each). CDR3 length: 15 residues. With 4 bases removed from V and 4 bases from J, the gap between germline ends came to 15 bases. Germline CDR1 is SGHDT and CDR2 is YYEEEE. The CDR3 is CASSGTFVGYNEQFF. As DNA, the CDR3 is TGTGCCAGCAGCGGGACCTTTGTGGGGTACAATGAGCAGTTCTTC.

There are a few counts of this clonotype. The rearrangement joins TRBV2 to TRBJ2-2; 9 bases are a match to TRBD1. The germline gives CDR1 SNHLY, CDR2 FYNNEI. The CDR3 is 15 amino acids. Trimming cost V 4 bases and J 1 base; bases outside gene matches: 1. This chain's CDR3 is CASSVDRGNTGELFF. For the CDR3, the DNA is TGTGCCAGCAGTGTGGACAGGGGGAACACCGGGGAGCTGTTTTTT.

This clonotype came up once. A much larger clone lies one base from this, so it may be a read error. The rearrangement joins TRBV7-2 to TRBJ1-1, with a possible D match to TRBD1 (5 bases). The CDR3 loop spans 16 amino acids. CDR1 is SGHTA, CDR2 FQGNSA, per germline. V gave up 3 bases and J gave up 4 bases, with 18 bases separating them. The CDR3 is CASSFSGTYSGTEAFF. The CDR3 DNA sequence: TGTGCCAGCAGCTTCTCCGGGACGTATTCTGGCACTGAAGCTTTCTTT. Full variable domain (outside the CDR3, taken from reference TRBV7-2 and TRBJ1-1): GAGVSQSPSNKVTEKGKDVELRCDPISGHTALYWYRQSLGQGLEFLIYFQGNSAPDKSGLPSDRFSAERTGGSVSTLTIQRTQQEDSAVYLCASSFSGTYSGTEAFFGQGTRLTVV.

This clonotype occurred a few times. Here the CDR3 reads CASSLAPTNEKLFF. In DNA form, the CDR3 reads TGTGCCAGCAGCTTAGCTCCGACTAATGAAAAACTGTTTTTT. V and J are TRBV7-2 and TRBJ1-4, with D uncertain. Trimming stripped 0 bases from V and 2 bases from J, with 4 bases between. CDR3 length: 14 residues. From germline, CDR1 is SGHTA and CDR2 FQGNSA.

The sample holds many counts of this clonotype. At one of its ends the junction is not consistent with the germline gene, which may arise from a read error. This rearrangement joins TRBV7-9 to TRBJ2-7; 10 nucleotides line up with TRBD1. The CDR3 loop spans 14 amino acids. CDR1 SEHNR and CDR2 FQNEAQ come from the germline V gene (reference sequence). The CDR3 DNA reads as TGTTCCAGCAGCTGGGGGACAGGGGTCCACGAGCAGTACTTC. Residues: CSSSWGTGVHEQYF.

The chain has TRBV12-3 or TRBV12-4 and TRBJ2-1; 8 nucleotides match TRBD2. Unmatched junction bases numbered 6, after V lost 1 base and J lost 7 bases. The CDR3 is 15 residues long. The CDR3 loop is CASSLGLARTNEQFF. CDR3 in DNA: TGTGCCAGCAGTTTAGGACTAGCGAGAACGAATGAGCAGTTCTTC.

The genes are TRBV6-1 and TRBJ1-1; perhaps TRBD1 as D (6 bases). The germline V gene encodes CDR1 MNHNS and CDR2 SASEGT. The CDR3 consists of 13 residues. With 3 bases removed from V and 5 bases from J, the gap between germline ends came to 10 bases. This chain's CDR3 is CASSEDRFTEAFF. CDR3 sequence (DNA): TGTGCCAGCAGTGAGGACAGATTTACTGAAGCTTTCTTT.

This clonotype has a count of ten or more. The chain recombines TRBV12-3 or TRBV12-4 with TRBJ1-2, with TRBD1 as a possible D gene (5 bases). The CDR3 spans 14 residues. The ends were cut back, 6 bases at V and 0 bases at J, with 11 bases in the middle. The CDR3 spells CASSRDRANYGYTF. The CDR3 DNA follows: TGTGCCAGCAGCCGAGACAGAGCTAACTATGGCTACACCTTC.

Ten or more counts support this clonotype. This chain links TRBV18 with TRBJ2-1, with 10 bases matching TRBD2. Losses at the gene ends were 0 bases for V and 4 bases for J; bases not matched to a gene: 3. Germline lookup yields CDR1 KGHSH and CDR2 LQKENI. The CDR3 spans 16 residues. CDR3 nucleotide sequence: TGTGCCAGCTCACCACCGGCTAGCGGGGGTTACAATGAGCAGTTCTTC. As protein: CASSPPASGGYNEQFF.

This CDR3 reads CSAKRGRAGELFF. DNA for the CDR3: TGCAGCGCCAAGCGGGGGCGGGCCGGGGAGCTGTTTTTT. The chain carries TRBV20-1 and TRBJ2-2, with 8 bases fitting TRBD2. The CDR3 runs 13 residues. From germline, CDR1 is DFQATT and CDR2 SNEGSKA (reference sequence).

This clonotype was detected ten times or more. This chain joins TRBV6-1 and TRBJ2-5, with TRBD1 matching 8 bases. Trimming took 10 bases from V and 4 from J; bases not matched to a gene: 11. The germline V gene has CDR1 MNHNS and CDR2 SASEGT. CDR3 length: 14 residues. The CDR3 DNA reads TGTGCCACCCGCCGGGACAGGATGGGAGAGACCCAGTACTTC. This translates into CATRRDRMGETQYF.

This clonotype came up many times. CDR3 sequence reads: CASSPPGSYEQYV. The DNA of the CDR3 is TGTGCCAGCTCACCACCAGGGAGCTACGAGCAGTACGTC. The V call is TRBV18, the J call TRBJ2-7, with D possibly TRBD2 on 5 matching bases. Trimming removed 0 bases from V and 3 bases from J, with 6 bases in between. The CDR3 sequence is 13 residues long. From germline, CDR1 is KGHSH and CDR2 LQKENI.

In its sample, this clonotype was seen many times. V is TRBV3-1 and J is TRBJ1-1, with D possibly TRBD1 on 6 matching bases. With 2 bases removed from V and 6 bases from J, the gap between germline ends came to 16 bases. There are 15 residues in the CDR3. Germline V gives CDR1 LGHDT, CDR2 YNNKEL (reference sequence). The CDR3 loop reads CASSQTQGGGAEAFF. As DNA, the CDR3 is TGTGCCAGCAGCCAAACGCAGGGCGGGGGCGCTGAAGCTTTCTTT. The entire variable domain, with the rest obtained from reference TRBV3-1 and TRBJ1-1, is as follows: DTAVSQTPKYLVTQMGNDKSIKCEQNLGHDTMYWYKQDSKKFLKIMFSYNNKELIINETVPNRFSPKSPDKAHLNLHINSLELGDSAVYFCASSQTQGGGAEAFFGQGTRLTVV.

This clonotype has more than one count but fewer than ten. The chain recombines TRBV15 with TRBJ2-7, with 9 bases aligning to TRBD1. V lost 2 bases, J lost 4 bases, and 6 bases stayed unmatched. The germline CDR1 and CDR2 sequences are LNHNV and YYDKDF (reference sequence). The CDR3 is 15 amino acids. This CDR3 reads CATSRPGQGRYEQYF. CDR3 sequence (DNA): TGTGCCACCAGCAGACCAGGACAGGGGAGGTACGAGCAGTACTTC.

This clonotype was observed at least ten times. The J gene is TRBJ1-5, the V gene TRBV12-3 or TRBV12-4, with D possibly being TRBD1 (5 bases). There are 15 residues in the CDR3. Trimming took 5 bases from V and 1 from J, leaving 12 bases between them. CDR3 sequence (DNA): TGTGCCAGCAGTCCACGGGACGGAAGCAATCAGCCCCAGCATTTT. Encoded protein: CASSPRDGSNQPQHF.

The rearrangement joins TRBV7-9 to TRBJ2-1; D possibly corresponds to TRBD1 (6 bases). The V gene lost 1 base and the J gene lost 3 bases, with 13 bases spanning the gap. The CDR3 sequence is 16 residues long. Looked up from germline, CDR1 is SEHNR and CDR2 is FQNEAQ (reference sequence). The CDR3 loop reads CASSLVGQSGYNEQFF. As DNA, the CDR3 is TGTGCCAGCAGCTTAGTAGGACAGTCAGGCTACAATGAGCAGTTCTTC. The complete variable domain, with remaining parts taken from reference TRBV7-9 and TRBJ2-1, reads DTGVSQNPRHKITKRGQNVTFRCDPISEHNRLYWYRQTLGQGPEFLTYFQNEAQLEKSRLLSDRFSAERPKGSFSTLEIQRTEQGDSAMYLCASSLVGQSGYNEQFFGPGTRLTVL.

This clonotype has ten or more counts. The chain combines TRBV29-1 with TRBJ2-1, with 11 bases that match TRBD2. In germline, CDR1 is SQVTM, CDR2 ANQGSEA. The trim removed 6 bases at V and 6 bases at J, leaving 16 bases unmatched. The CDR3 is 17 residues long. CDR3 region: CSVAGGALLAGVNEQFF. The DNA for the CDR3 is TGCAGCGTGGCGGGTGGGGCTTTACTAGCGGGGGTCAATGAGCAGTTCTTC.

This clonotype was counted ten times or more. The CDR3 spells CASSSRRENYNEQFF. DNA for the CDR3: TGTGCCAGCAGCTCGAGGCGGGAGAACTACAATGAGCAGTTCTTC. The V and J genes are TRBV11-2 and TRBJ2-1; 7 bases match TRBD2. CDR3 length: 15 residues. CDR1 SGHAT and CDR2 FQNNGV come from the germline V gene. V dropped 4 bases and J dropped 3; count of bases not matched to a gene: 6. Drawing the rest from reference TRBV11-2 and TRBJ2-1, the complete variable domain is EAGVAQSPRYKIIEKRQSVAFWCNPISGHATLYWYQQILGQGPKLLIQFQNNGVVDDSQLPKDRFSAERLKGVDSTLKIQPAKLEDSAVYLCASSSRRENYNEQFFGPGTRLTVL.

This clonotype was picked up many times. The V gene is TRBV6-1, the J gene TRBJ2-7, with D uncertain. Per the germline V gene, CDR1 is MNHNS and CDR2 is SASEGT. This CDR3 is 14 amino acids long. V was cut by 5 bases and J by 2 bases, with 13 bases left in between. The DNA for the CDR3 is TGTGCCAGCAGTTGGACCACCTTGACCTACGAGCAGTACTTC. Protein: CASSWTTLTYEQYF.

With respect to this clonotype: One end of the junction is discordant with germline, which a read error may explain. The chain has TRBV27 and TRBJ1-5; D uncertain. This CDR3 is 15 amino acids long. Germline V CDR1 and CDR2: MNHEY, SMNVEV (reference sequence). The CDR3 loop reads CASSQAPGSNQPQHF. CDR3 bases: TGCGCCAGCAGCCAAGCTCCGGGCAGCAATCAGCCCCAGCATTTT.

This chain uses TRBV7-9 with TRBJ2-3; tentatively, D is TRBD1 (6 bases). The CDR3 length is 13 residues. V lost 5 bases and J 5 bases, leaving 11 bases between the germline ends. CDR1 is SEHNR, CDR2 FQNEAQ, per germline (reference sequence). The CDR3 nucleotides are TGTGCCAGCAGCGCGACAGGTGAAGATACGCAGTATTTT. This sequence encodes CASSATGEDTQYF. The full variable domain, with the rest looked up from reference TRBV7-9 and TRBJ2-3, is DTGVSQNPRHKITKRGQNVTFRCDPISEHNRLYWYRQTLGQGPEFLTYFQNEAQLEKSRLLSDRFSAERPKGSFSTLEIQRTEQGDSAMYLCASSATGEDTQYFGPGTRLTVL.

At least ten counts were recorded for this clonotype. The DNA for the CDR3 is TGTGCCAGCAGCCCCCCGGCCGGTCGCTCTGGGGCCAACGTCCTGACTTTC. As protein: CASSPPAGRSGANVLTF. The V and J genes are TRBV11-2 and TRBJ2-6; D is unresolved. V shed 5 bases and J shed 0 bases, with 14 bases lying between them. This CDR3 contains 17 residues. Germline V gene data show CDR1 as SGHAT and CDR2 as FQNNGV. Variable domain in full (rest from reference TRBV11-2 and TRBJ2-6): EAGVAQSPRYKIIEKRQSVAFWCNPISGHATLYWYQQILGQGPKLLIQFQNNGVVDDSQLPKDRFSAERLKGVDSTLKIQPAKLEDSAVYLCASSPPAGRSGANVLTFGAGSRLTVL.

The chain recombines TRBV29-1 with TRBJ2-3; D unresolved. This CDR3 has 12 residues. Germline V CDR1 and CDR2: SQVTM, ANQGSEA. The V gene lost 3 bases and the J gene lost 0 bases, with 4 bases spanning the gap. The CDR3 spells CSVDESTDTQYF. The CDR3 DNA sequence: TGCAGCGTTGATGAGAGCACAGATACGCAGTATTTT.

The sample holds many counts of this clonotype. The rearrangement links TRBV2 to TRBJ2-5, with TRBD2 matching 13 bases. The junction had 3 bases not matched to a gene; V was cut back by 1 base and J by 4 bases. This CDR3 is 16 amino acids long. Germline V CDR1 and CDR2: SNHLY, FYNNEI. The CDR3 coding sequence is TGTGCCAGCAGTGAAGTTGGACTAGCGGGGGCAGAGACCCAGTACTTC. Amino acids: CASSEVGLAGAETQYF. The full variable domain, its missing parts supplied by reference TRBV2 and TRBJ2-5, is EPEVTQTPSHQVTQMGQEVILRCVPISNHLYFYWYRQILGQKVEFLVSFYNNEISEKSEIFDDQFSVERPDGSNFTLKIRSTKLEDSAMYFCASSEVGLAGAETQYFGPGTRLLVL.

The rearrangement links TRBV27 to TRBJ1-6; no clear D. Trimming removed 9 bases from V and 11 bases from J, with 2 bases in between. CDR3 length: 8 amino acids. Per the germline V gene, CDR1 is MNHEY and CDR2 is SMNVEV (reference sequence). CDR3: CARTPLHF. The DNA for the CDR3 is TGTGCCAGAACACCCCTCCACTTT.

The J gene is TRBJ1-3, the V gene TRBV9, with 7 bases matching TRBD1. The V gene's germline CDR1 is SGDLS and CDR2 YYNGEE. The V gene end was trimmed by 7 bases and the J gene end by 0 bases; junction bases not matched to a gene: 4. This CDR3 has 14 residues. As DNA, the CDR3 is TGTGCCAGCGGGGACAGAACCTCTGGAAACACCATATATTTT. Amino acid sequence: CASGDRTSGNTIYF.

The table lists this clonotype with many counts. The chain links TRBV2 to TRBJ1-1, with D unclear. This CDR3 is built from 14 residues. Germline CDR1 reads SNHLY; CDR2 reads FYNNEI. Trimming took 3 bases from V and 4 from J, leaving 12 bases between them. CDR3 DNA sequence: TGTGCCAGCAGTGAGTGGGAGGAGAGCACTGAAGCTTTCTTT. Its translation: CASSEWEESTEAFF. The whole variable domain, remainder taken from reference TRBV2 and TRBJ1-1, is EPEVTQTPSHQVTQMGQEVILRCVPISNHLYFYWYRQILGQKVEFLVSFYNNEISEKSEIFDDQFSVERPDGSNFTLKIRSTKLEDSAMYFCASSEWEESTEAFFGQGTRLTVV.

The chain links TRBV14 to TRBJ2-2, with D unresolved. V was shortened by 3 bases and J by 6 bases, with 14 bases between the two germline ends. This CDR3 spans 15 amino acids. Germline assignment: CDR1 SGHDN and CDR2 FVKESK. The CDR3 spells CASSHRFLFSGELFF. CDR3 nucleotides: TGTGCCAGCAGCCACCGGTTTCTTTTTTCCGGGGAGCTGTTTTTT.